One and the same sample provided the 26 T cell receptor beta chains below, sequenced in a study of blood T cell repertoires in COVID-19. Libraries were prepared by immunoSEQ multiplex PCR; TCRdb keeps only in-frame clonotypes and omits some of them. Of 200,000 to 300,000 clones listed, around 86% were seen once; the top ten hold under 2%. Input material: peripheral blood. All receptors derive from a woman aged 55-75 years who had recovered from COVID-19.

CDR3 region: CASRRTGGIYNEQFF. As DNA, the CDR3 is TGTGCCAGCAGGCGCACAGGGGGCATATACAATGAGCAGTTCTTC. V is TRBV7-2 and J is TRBJ2-1; 9 nucleotides align to TRBD1. V lost 6 bases, J lost 4 bases, and 7 bases stayed unmatched. The germline gives CDR1 SGHTA, CDR2 FQGNSA. The CDR3 is 15 amino acids. Variable domain in full (rest from reference TRBV7-2 and TRBJ2-1): GAGVSQSPSNKVTEKGKDVELRCDPISGHTALYWYRQSLGQGLEFLIYFQGNSAPDKSGLPSDRFSAERTGGSVSTLTIQRTQQEDSAVYLCASRRTGGIYNEQFFGPGTRLTVL.

J is TRBJ1-2 and V is TRBV28, with D unresolved. Germline assignment: CDR1 MDHEN and CDR2 SYDVKM. The ends were cut back, 6 bases at V and 2 bases at J, with 7 bases in the middle. The CDR3 spans 12 residues. In nucleotides, the CDR3 is TGTGCCAGCAGCACAATCAACTATGGCTACACCTTC. The encoded protein is CASSTINYGYTF.

The chain has TRBV29-1 and TRBJ1-2; 9 nucleotides match TRBD1. The germline V gene encodes CDR1 SQVTM and CDR2 ANQGSEA. V lost 2 bases and J lost 4; bases outside the gene matches: 8. The CDR3 has 15 amino acids. Here the CDR3 reads CSVEKQGASGYGYTF. The CDR3 coding sequence is TGCAGCGTTGAAAAACAGGGGGCGAGTGGCTATGGCTACACCTTC.

This chain links TRBV7-2 with TRBJ2-2, with TRBD2 as a possible D gene (5 bases). The CDR3 is 13 amino acids. V lost 3 bases and J lost 7, with 9 bases in between. Germline V lookup: CDR1 SGHTA, CDR2 FQGNSA. CDR3: CASSFNGDGELFF. The CDR3 region has the DNA TGTGCCAGCAGCTTCAACGGGGACGGGGAGCTGTTTTTT.

The V gene is TRBV18, the J gene TRBJ1-2, with TRBD1 matching over 8 bases. The trim removed 0 bases at V and 1 base at J, leaving 1 base unmatched. CDR1 and CDR2 from the germline V gene are KGHSH and LQKENI. The CDR3 length is 15 residues. DNA of the CDR3: TGTGCCAGCTCACCACCGACAGGGGTTAACTATGGCTACACCTTC. It yields the protein CASSPPTGVNYGYTF.

V gene TRBV7-2 combines with J gene TRBJ1-2; 8 nucleotides align to TRBD1. After removal of 7 bases from V and 3 bases from J, the junction contained 7 bases not matched to a gene. The CDR3 is 14 amino acids. CDR1 and CDR2 from the germline V gene are SGHTA and FQGNSA. CDR3 residues: CASKYAGGDYGYTF. CDR3 sequence (DNA): TGTGCCAGCAAATACGCAGGGGGCGACTATGGCTACACCTTC.

Here the CDR3 reads CASKRQGAGGYTF. The CDR3 DNA is TGTGCCAGCAAGCGACAGGGGGCTGGGGGCTACACCTTC. The chain combines TRBV2 with TRBJ1-2; 10 bases fit TRBD1. Trimming at V came to 7 bases and at J to 8 bases, leaving 7 bases not matched to a gene. The germline gives CDR1 SNHLY, CDR2 FYNNEI. The length of the CDR3 is 13 residues.

The chain employs TRBV4-2 and TRBJ2-7; 10 bases are shared with TRBD2. This CDR3 spans 18 amino acids. Looked up from germline, CDR1 is LGHNA and CDR2 is YNFKEQ. The V segment lost 0 bases and the J segment 5 bases; nucleotides outside the gene matches: 13. The CDR3: CASSQDTKRGGPWDEQYF. CDR3 sequence (DNA): TGTGCCAGCAGCCAAGATACTAAGCGGGGGGGCCCTTGGGACGAGCAGTACTTC.

The chain carries TRBV15 and TRBJ1-2; no firm D call. From germline, CDR1 is LNHNV and CDR2 YYDKDF (reference sequence). Trimming took 0 bases from V and 6 from J, leaving 20 bases between them. The CDR3 length is 17 residues. This CDR3 is CATSRDRPLYVGHGYTF. The CDR3 bases are TGTGCCACCAGCAGAGATCGGCCCCTTTACGTGGGCCATGGCTACACCTTC.

J is TRBJ1-2 and V is TRBV25-1; no definite D call. The CDR3 is 17 amino acids. The V end lost 0 bases, the J end lost 0 bases, and 14 bases lay between the germline ends. Germline CDR1 MGHDK, CDR2 SYGVNS. CDR3 sequence: CASSEYGGSEANYGYTF. In DNA form, the CDR3 reads TGTGCCAGCAGTGAATATGGAGGGTCGGAAGCTAACTATGGCTACACCTTC.

This chain joins TRBV28 and TRBJ1-6; no clear D gene. Trimming left V 1 base short and J 0 bases short, with 4 bases between. There are 15 residues in the CDR3. Germline CDR1 MDHEN, CDR2 SYDVKM. In DNA form, the CDR3 reads TGTGCCAGCAGTTTATCGGTCTCCTATAATTCACCCCTCCACTTT. It encodes CASSLSVSYNSPLHF.

The chain recombines TRBV27 with TRBJ2-7, with D perhaps TRBD1 (6 bases). Germline CDR1 reads MNHEY; CDR2 reads SMNVEV (reference sequence). Trimming removed 0 bases at V and 2 bases at J, with 14 bases between. The CDR3 has 16 amino acids. The CDR3 loop reads CASSLSAHRATYEQYF. The CDR3 DNA reads as TGTGCCAGCAGTTTATCGGCCCACAGGGCGACCTACGAGCAGTACTTC.

This clone appeared a single time. V and J are TRBV28 and TRBJ1-5, with 8 nucleotides matching TRBD1. Germline values: CDR1 MDHEN, CDR2 SYDVKM. The CDR3 totals 14 residues. V gave up 5 bases and J gave up 6 bases; unmatched junction bases: 6. For the CDR3, the DNA is TGTGCCAGCAGTCCCACAGGGGGGATTCAGCCCCAGCATTTT. Translation: CASSPTGGIQPQHF. Full variable domain (remainder filled in from reference TRBV28 and TRBJ1-5): DVKVTQSSRYLVKRTGEKVFLECVQDMDHENMFWYRQDPGLGLRLIYFSYDVKMKEKGDIPEGYSVSREKKERFSLILESASTNQTSMYLCASSPTGGIQPQHFGDGTRLSIL.

The chain has TRBV9 and TRBJ1-4, with D maybe TRBD1 (5 bases). CDR3 length: 13 amino acids. The V end was cut by 3 bases, the J end by 6 bases, with 9 bases between. In germline, CDR1 is SGDLS, CDR2 YYNGEE. CDR3 sequence reads: CASSGGRDEKLFF. CDR3 sequence (DNA): TGTGCCAGCAGCGGGGGGAGGGATGAAAAACTGTTTTTT.

The rearrangement joins TRBV7-9 to TRBJ2-5; D possibly corresponds to TRBD2 (6 bases). The CDR3 has 15 residues. CDR1 is SEHNR and CDR2 is FQNEAQ in the germline V gene (reference sequence). V was cut by 7 bases and J by 1 base, with 16 bases left in between. The CDR3 nucleotides are TGTGCCAGCAACCCACCCTCGGGACTCCAAGAGACCCAGTACTTC. Its protein is CASNPPSGLQETQYF.

The rearrangement links TRBV6-6 to TRBJ1-3; a weak D match, TRBD1 (5 bases). V lost 5 bases to trimming and J lost 0 bases, with 14 bases between them. This CDR3 is 16 amino acids long. Germline assignment: CDR1 MNHNY and CDR2 SVGAGI (reference sequence). CDR3 amino acids: CASSAGRAISGNTIYF. In DNA, the CDR3 is TGTGCCAGCAGTGCCGGCAGGGCCATCTCTGGAAACACCATATATTTT.

The J gene is TRBJ2-7, the V gene TRBV7-2, with 10 bases aligning to TRBD2. The CDR3 length is 17 residues. Trimming at V came to 3 bases and at J to 3 bases, leaving 11 bases not matched to a gene. Germline CDR1 is SGHTA and CDR2 is FQGNSA. DNA of the CDR3: TGTGCCAGCAGCTTCAATAGCGGGGGGAGGATAAACTACGAGCAGTACTTC. This encodes CASSFNSGGRINYEQYF.

About this clone itself: A much larger clone is a single base away; this may be a read error. V and J are TRBV28 and TRBJ2-7; TRBD1 matches at 7 bases. There are 14 residues in the CDR3. Germline V CDR1 and CDR2: MDHEN, SYDVKM. J was trimmed by 0 bases and V by 5 bases; bases with no gene match: 4. The CDR3 sequence is CASSPTGSSYEQYF. DNA of the CDR3: TGTGCCAGCAGTCCGACAGGGAGCTCCTACGAGCAGTACTTC.

This CDR3 is CASSWGGSGNQPQHF. The CDR3 region has the DNA TGTGCCAGCAGTTGGGGGGGCTCCGGCAATCAGCCCCAGCATTTT. V is TRBV6-6 and J is TRBJ1-5; tentative D call: TRBD1 (6 bases). In germline, CDR1 is MNHNY, CDR2 SVGAGI (reference sequence). V lost 4 bases to trimming and J lost 2 bases, with 12 bases between them. The CDR3 covers 15 residues.

For the CDR3, the DNA is TGTGCCAGCAGCCCAGGCCTCGATGAGCAGTTCTTC. It is translated as CASSPGLDEQFF. This sequence joins TRBV11-3 and TRBJ2-1; the D is unclear. Per the germline V gene, CDR1 is SGHNT and CDR2 is YENEEA. The CDR3 runs 12 residues. V was cut by 5 bases and J by 8 bases, with 10 bases left in between. Complete variable domain (other parts from reference TRBV11-3 and TRBJ2-1): EAGVVQSPRYKIIEKKQPVAFWCNPISGHNTLYWYLQNLGQGPELLIRYENEEAVDDSQLPKDRFSAERLKGVDSTLKIQPAELGDSAVYLCASSPGLDEQFFGPGTRLTVL.

The chain recombines TRBV28 with TRBJ2-1; 7 bases align to TRBD1. The CDR3 is made up of 18 amino acids. Losses at the gene ends were 1 base for V and 1 base for J; bases not matched to a gene: 10. The germline CDR1 and CDR2 sequences are MDHEN and SYDVKM. The CDR3 loop is CASSLFEGARKSYNEQFF. CDR3 coding DNA: TGTGCCAGCAGTTTATTCGAGGGGGCCCGAAAATCCTACAATGAGCAGTTCTTC. The full variable domain, with the rest looked up from reference TRBV28 and TRBJ2-1, is DVKVTQSSRYLVKRTGEKVFLECVQDMDHENMFWYRQDPGLGLRLIYFSYDVKMKEKGDIPEGYSVSREKKERFSLILESASTNQTSMYLCASSLFEGARKSYNEQFFGPGTRLTVL.

The chain carries TRBV4-3 and TRBJ2-3, with D perhaps matching TRBD2 (5 bases). Trimming stripped 1 base from V and 0 bases from J, with 17 bases between. The CDR3 is 18 residues long. CDR1 and CDR2 (germline): LGHNA, YSLEER. CDR3 sequence (DNA): TGCGCCAGCAGCCAAGCTTCGGGGTCGGAATCTAGCACAGATACGCAGTATTTT. Its translation is CASSQASGSESSTDTQYF.

The rearrangement uses TRBV5-1 and TRBJ2-2; D might be TRBD1 (5 bases). V lost 0 bases to trimming and J lost 1 base, with 7 bases between them. The CDR3 has 15 residues. Germline V gene lookup returns CDR1 SGHRS and CDR2 YFSETQ. CDR3 sequence reads: CASSLDTGNTGELFF. In nucleotides, the CDR3 is TGCGCCAGCAGCTTGGATACAGGGAACACCGGGGAGCTGTTTTTT.

This chain uses TRBV19 with TRBJ1-2, with unresolved D. The CDR3 sequence is 14 residues long. Germline V gene data show CDR1 as LNHDA and CDR2 as SQIVND (reference sequence). V was trimmed by 0 bases and J by 8 bases, leaving 13 bases between them. The CDR3: CASSIDSEFPGYTF. The CDR3 DNA follows: TGTGCCAGTAGTATAGATTCGGAGTTCCCCGGCTACACCTTC.

This chain links TRBV6-2 or TRBV6-3 with TRBJ2-5; 8 nucleotides match TRBD2. J gave up 8 bases and V 5 bases, and 7 bases lay outside the gene matches. This CDR3 spans 13 amino acids. The germline V gene has CDR1 MNHEY and CDR2 SVGEGT. Written as DNA, the CDR3 is TGTGCCAGCAGTCCAGGACTAGCACGAACCCAGTACTTC. It yields the protein CASSPGLARTQYF.

This rearrangement joins TRBV27 to TRBJ1-6; no firm D call. Deletions cut 2 bases from V and 7 bases from J, with 9 bases between. Germline V gives CDR1 MNHEY, CDR2 SMNVEV (reference sequence). The CDR3 consists of 14 residues. The CDR3 protein is CASSLRLLNSPLHF. In DNA form, the CDR3 reads TGTGCCAGCAGTTTACGTCTGTTAAATTCACCCCTCCACTTT.